Following are 16 T cell receptor beta chains from one sample sequenced in a study of cytomegalovirus exposure and HLA in healthy donors. PCR amplification relied on 60 Vbeta primers (plus 13 Jbeta primers). The repertoire was sequenced with immunoSEQ multiplex PCR; TCRdb's copy has only in-frame clones and lacks some. This sample has about 110,000 clones, with approximately 76% found just once. Sequencing input: PBMCs. Receptors originate from a man between 35 and 55 years old in good health and CMV-seronegative.

V gene TRBV6-1 combines with J gene TRBJ1-3; D is ambiguous. V was clipped by 9 bases and J by 0 bases, with 12 bases between them. From germline, CDR1 is MNHNS and CDR2 SASEGT. The CDR3 has 14 residues. The CDR3 DNA reads as TGTGCCAGTGGAGTGTCCCTCTCTGGAAACACCATATATTTT. Protein: CASGVSLSGNTIYF.

The genes are TRBV6-1 and TRBJ1-3; TRBD1 matches 8 bases. The germline gives CDR1 MNHNS, CDR2 SASEGT. This CDR3 has 17 residues. Losses at the gene ends were 1 base for V and 2 bases for J; bases not matched to a gene: 7. The CDR3 region is CASSEGGGTGTGNTIYF. The CDR3, as DNA: TGTGCCAGCAGTGAAGGAGGCGGGACAGGAACTGGAAACACCATATATTTT.

The chain carries TRBV7-3 and TRBJ2-1, with a possible D match to TRBD2 (6 bases). CDR1 and CDR2 from the germline V gene are SGHTA and FQGTGA. The CDR3 is 13 amino acids. The V and J ends lost 4 bases and 7 bases respectively, with 11 bases between them. The CDR3 loop is CASSSPGLNEQFF. The CDR3 bases are TGTGCCAGCAGCTCCCCCGGACTAAATGAGCAGTTCTTC.

The chain employs TRBV4-3 and TRBJ2-7; D is possibly TRBD2 (6 bases). The germline CDR1 and CDR2 sequences are LGHNA and YSLEER. The CDR3 runs 16 residues. Deletions cut 0 bases from V and 4 bases from J, with 16 bases between. The CDR3 here is CASSQDNRGGVYEQYF. Here the CDR3 DNA reads TGCGCCAGCAGCCAAGATAACAGAGGAGGGGTATACGAGCAGTACTTC.

This clone has just one count. CDR3 loop: CAWRTGPQETQYF. The CDR3 DNA sequence: TGTGCCTGGCGTACAGGGCCCCAAGAGACCCAGTACTTC. The chain uses TRBV30 and TRBJ2-5, with D possibly matching TRBD1 (6 bases). The CDR3 sequence is 13 residues long. CDR1 is GTSNPN and CDR2 is SVGIG in the germline V gene (reference sequence). Trimming pared 5 bases from V and 1 base from J, leaving 11 bases between.

The J gene is TRBJ2-7, the V gene TRBV6-6; 7 bases line up with TRBD2. CDR3 length equals 14 residues. The V gene's germline CDR1 is MNHNY and CDR2 SVGAGI (reference sequence). V gave up 2 bases and J gave up 7 bases; unmatched junction bases: 8. The CDR3 DNA reads as TGTGCCAGCAGTTACGAAGTAAGCGGGGTTGAGCAGTACTTC. Amino acids: CASSYEVSGVEQYF.

The J gene is TRBJ1-2, the V gene TRBV6-1, with D unclear. This CDR3 is built from 15 residues. V was trimmed by 3 bases and J by 2 bases, leaving 13 bases between them. Per the germline V gene, CDR1 is MNHNS and CDR2 is SASEGT. The CDR3 loop is CASSEVLGGNYGYTF. CDR3 in DNA: TGTGCCAGCAGTGAGGTCCTCGGCGGGAACTATGGCTACACCTTC.

V usage is TRBV28 and J usage is TRBJ1-1, with D possibly TRBD1 on 5 matching bases. Looked up from germline, CDR1 is MDHEN and CDR2 is SYDVKM. The CDR3 has 14 amino acids. V was cut by 4 bases and J by 2 bases, with 11 bases left in between. In DNA form, the CDR3 reads TGTGCCAGCAGTTACGGGGGTTTAAACACTGAAGCTTTCTTT. It yields the protein CASSYGGLNTEAFF.

This clone was observed a single time. The rearrangement links TRBV5-6 to TRBJ2-3; 12 positions match TRBD2. This CDR3 spans 16 amino acids. Per the germline V gene, CDR1 is SGHDT and CDR2 is YYEEEE. The V segment lost 2 bases and the J segment 2 bases; nucleotides outside the gene matches: 3. CDR3 coding DNA: TGTGCCAGCAGCTTCTCTAGCGGGGGGGCCACAGATACGCAGTATTTT. Protein product: CASSFSSGGATDTQYF. Based on the CDR3 plus reference TRBV5-6 and TRBJ2-3, the full variable domain is DAGVTQSPTHLIKTRGQQVTLRCSPKSGHDTVSWYQQALGQGPQFIFQYYEEEERQRGNFPDRFSGHQFPNYSSELNVNALLLGDSALYLCASSFSSGGATDTQYFGPGTRLTVL.

The gene calls are TRBV7-9 and TRBJ2-5, with D perhaps TRBD2 (5 bases). Germline values: CDR1 SEHNR, CDR2 FQNEAQ (reference sequence). Trimming shortened V by 2 bases and J by 10 bases, and 14 bases separated the two germline ends. This CDR3 has 13 amino acids. The CDR3 loop is CASSLKYEGIQYF. CDR3 in DNA: TGTGCCAGCAGCTTAAAGTACGAGGGAATCCAGTACTTC.

J is TRBJ2-2 and V is TRBV29-1; 7 nucleotides align to TRBD2. Germline V gene lookup returns CDR1 SQVTM and CDR2 ANQGSEA. The CDR3 is 18 amino acids. V lost 7 bases and J lost 3; bases outside the gene matches: 20. The CDR3 protein is CSARGGENVAGDTGELFF. Written as DNA, the CDR3 is TGCAGCGCCCGTGGGGGGGAGAACGTCGCTGGGGACACCGGGGAGCTGTTTTTT.

The genes are TRBV5-1 and TRBJ1-5; weak D call: TRBD1 (5 bases). The CDR3 covers 14 residues. V gave up 0 bases and J gave up 7 bases, with 11 bases separating them. Germline values: CDR1 SGHRS, CDR2 YFSETQ. This CDR3 reads CASSLEGQGQPQHF. The CDR3 nucleotides are TGCGCCAGCAGCTTGGAGGGGCAAGGGCAGCCCCAGCATTTT.

This clone was counted only a few times. The chain is built from TRBV5-1 and TRBJ1-1; the D gene is possibly TRBD1 (6 bases). The CDR3 has 14 amino acids. Trimming stripped 2 bases from V and 1 base from J, with 9 bases between. Per germline, CDR1 SGHRS and CDR2 YFSETQ. Here the CDR3 reads CASSLQGRNTEAFF. The CDR3 DNA reads as TGCGCCAGCAGCTTACAGGGCAGGAACACTGAAGCTTTCTTT.

The chain combines TRBV18 with TRBJ1-6; a weak D match, TRBD1 (6 bases). The V end was cut by 4 bases, the J end by 3 bases, with 13 bases between. The CDR3 runs to 16 residues. Germline assignment: CDR1 KGHSH and CDR2 LQKENI. CDR3 sequence reads: CASSRIETGYNSPLHF. CDR3 sequence (DNA): TGTGCCAGCTCACGAATTGAGACAGGCTATAATTCACCCCTCCACTTT.

This chain connects TRBV6-1 to TRBJ2-2; 13 nucleotides match TRBD2. The CDR3 totals 15 residues. J lost 3 bases, V lost 6 bases, and 1 base had no gene match. Germline CDR1 and CDR2: MNHNS and SASEGT. The CDR3 bases are TGTGCCAGCAGAGGACTAGCGGGGGACACCGGGGAGCTGTTTTTT. Its translation: CASRGLAGDTGELFF.

This clone was picked up a small number of times. The chain carries TRBV29-1 and TRBJ1-1, with a weak D call TRBD1 (5 bases). Looked up from germline, CDR1 is SQVTM and CDR2 is ANQGSEA. The V end lost 2 bases, the J end lost 10 bases, and 11 bases lay between the germline ends. CDR3 length: 11 residues. CDR3 sequence: CSVEKGHGAFF. The CDR3 coding sequence is TGCAGCGTTGAAAAGGGGCACGGAGCTTTCTTT.